A single sample gave rise to the 11 T cell receptor beta chains below, sequenced in a study of blood T cell repertoires in COVID-19. Libraries were prepared by immunoSEQ multiplex PCR; TCRdb keeps only in-frame clonotypes and omits some of them. The table shows about 330,000 clones, with 65% to 85% occurring only once. The sequenced sample was peripheral blood. Receptor source: a woman aged 50 to 60 with acute or convalescent COVID-19.

The chain is built from TRBV6-1 and TRBJ2-2; TRBD2 agrees at 8 bases. The germline gives CDR1 MNHNS, CDR2 SASEGT. The CDR3 is 14 amino acids. V was pared by 6 bases and J by 5 bases, with 5 bases of the junction left unmatched. The CDR3 DNA follows: TGTGCCAGCAGACTCCAGCGGGAGACCGGGGAGCTGTTTTTT. Its protein is CASRLQRETGELFF.

The chain carries TRBV3-1 (or the pseudogene TRBV3-2) and TRBJ2-2; the match to TRBD2 covers 13 bases. The CDR3 runs to 16 residues. Per germline, CDR1 LGHDT and CDR2 YNNKEL (reference sequence). Unmatched junction bases numbered 6, after V lost 5 bases and J lost 6 bases. In nucleotides, the CDR3 is TGTGCCAGCAGCTTACTAGCGGGAGGGGCGGCCGGGGAGCTGTTTTTT. The encoded protein is CASSLLAGGAAGELFF.

The chain links TRBV5-4 to TRBJ2-5; 8 bases line up with TRBD1. The length of the CDR3 is 13 residues. CDR1 and CDR2 from the germline V gene are SGHNT and YYREEE (reference sequence). V shed 4 bases and J 4 bases; nucleotides not matched to a gene: 3. CDR3 loop: CASSHDRGETQYF. For the CDR3, the DNA is TGTGCCAGCAGCCACGACAGGGGAGAGACCCAGTACTTC.

V usage is TRBV19 and J usage is TRBJ2-5, with TRBD1 identical over 7 bases. The ends lost 5 bases at V and 5 bases at J; junction bases unmatched: 14. From germline, CDR1 is LNHDA and CDR2 SQIVND (reference sequence). This CDR3 comprises 16 residues. As DNA, the CDR3 is TGTGCCAGTAGTCAACCGGGAAACAGGGGCCACGAGACCCAGTACTTC. Amino acid sequence: CASSQPGNRGHETQYF. Using reference TRBV19 and TRBJ2-5 for the parts outside the CDR3, the full variable domain is DGGITQSPKYLFRKEGQNVTLSCEQNLNHDAMYWYRQDPGQGLRLIYYSQIVNDFQKGDIAEGYSVSREKKESFPLTVTSAQKNPTAFYLCASSQPGNRGHETQYFGPGTRLLVL.

This clone has just a few counts. The rearrangement joins TRBV6-6 to TRBJ1-2; maybe TRBD1 (5 bases). The germline gives CDR1 MNHNY, CDR2 SVGAGI (reference sequence). V was pared by 6 bases and J by 5 bases, with 13 bases between. This CDR3 has 13 amino acids. This chain's CDR3 is CASRPLTAYGYTF. Written as DNA, the CDR3 is TGTGCCAGCAGACCCCTGACAGCTTATGGCTACACCTTC.

The chain recombines TRBV5-8 with TRBJ1-5, with a tentative D call TRBD1 (5 bases). In germline, CDR1 is SGHTS, CDR2 YDEGEE. CDR3 length: 14 amino acids. V was shortened by 1 base and J by 11 bases, with 16 bases between the two germline ends. CDR3 nucleotide sequence: TGTGCCAGCAGCTTGCGGACCCAGGGTCAAGCCCAGCATTTT. It encodes CASSLRTQGQAQHF. The variable domain in full, with the rest retrieved from reference TRBV5-8 and TRBJ1-5, is EAGVTQSPTHLIKTRGQQATLRCSPISGHTSVYWYQQALGLGLQFLLWYDEGEERNRGNFPPRFSGRQFPNYSSELNVNALELEDSALYLCASSLRTQGQAQHFGDGTRLSIL.

The chain couples TRBV5-5 to TRBJ2-7, with a weak D call TRBD1 (6 bases). V was clipped by 2 bases and J by 3 bases, with 12 bases between them. The CDR3 runs to 14 residues. In germline, CDR1 is SGHKS, CDR2 YYEKEE (reference sequence). In DNA form, the CDR3 reads TGTGCCAGCAGCTTACGGACAGAGAGCTACGAGCAGTACGTC. Translating it yields CASSLRTESYEQYV.

This clone was found a few times. At one of its ends the junction is not consistent with the germline gene, which may arise from a read error. V and J are TRBV5-6 and TRBJ2-3; D possibly corresponds to TRBD2 (6 bases). From germline, CDR1 is SGHDT and CDR2 YYEEEE. The CDR3 extends over 13 amino acids. The CDR3 region is CASSLDYSGTQYF. CDR3 coding DNA: TGTGCCAGCAGTTTGGACTACTCTGGTACGCAGTATTTT.

This chain joins TRBV5-4 and TRBJ1-1; possibly TRBD1 for D (5 bases). The CDR3 runs 14 residues. Looked up from germline, CDR1 is SGHNT and CDR2 is YYREEE (reference sequence). V was clipped by 5 bases and J by 4 bases, with 15 bases between them. CDR3 nucleotide sequence: TGTGCCAGCAGTCGTGATTCGGGGGGCACTGAAGCTTTCTTT. As protein: CASSRDSGGTEAFF.

The rearrangement uses TRBV6-5 and TRBJ1-1, with a possible D match to TRBD1 (6 bases). V was clipped by 2 bases and J by 0 bases, with 10 bases between them. The CDR3 length is 15 residues. CDR1 and CDR2 (germline): MNHEY, SVGAGI. The CDR3 sequence is CASSYTGHMNTEAFF. CDR3 in DNA: TGTGCCAGCAGTTACACGGGACATATGAACACTGAAGCTTTCTTT.

This chain uses TRBV7-2 with TRBJ2-2; D possibly corresponds to TRBD1 (6 bases). This CDR3 has 12 residues. Trimming removed 5 bases from V and 7 bases from J, with 8 bases in between. Germline V gene data show CDR1 as SGHTA and CDR2 as FQGNSA. The CDR3 region is CASSQGFGELFF. Written as DNA, the CDR3 is TGTGCCAGCAGCCAGGGGTTCGGGGAGCTGTTTTTT.